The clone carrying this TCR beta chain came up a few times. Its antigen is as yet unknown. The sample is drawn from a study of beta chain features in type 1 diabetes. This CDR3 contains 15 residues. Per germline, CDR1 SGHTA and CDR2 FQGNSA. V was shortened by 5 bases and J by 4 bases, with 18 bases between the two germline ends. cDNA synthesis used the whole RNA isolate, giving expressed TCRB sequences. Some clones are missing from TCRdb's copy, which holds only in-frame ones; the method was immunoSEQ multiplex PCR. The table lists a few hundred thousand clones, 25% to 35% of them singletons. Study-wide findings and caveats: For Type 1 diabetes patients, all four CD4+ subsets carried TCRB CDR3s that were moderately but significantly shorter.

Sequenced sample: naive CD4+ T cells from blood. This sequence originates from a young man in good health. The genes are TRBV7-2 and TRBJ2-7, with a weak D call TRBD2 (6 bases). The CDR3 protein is CASSPMTGAVYEQYF. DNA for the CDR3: TGTGCCAGCAGCCCAATGACGGGAGCCGTGTACGAGCAGTACTTC.